The 21 T cell receptor beta chains reported below all come from one sample, sequenced in a study of siplizumab effects on memory and regulatory T cells. Profiled with immunoSEQ multiplex PCR; TCRdb holds only in-frame clones, not every one. The sample lists about 50,000 clones, more than 75% occurring once. The sequenced sample was naive CD8+ T cells sorted from blood. The receptors were gathered from a human donor in good health.

The chain uses TRBV5-1 and TRBJ1-1; no reliable D call. V was trimmed by 2 bases and J by 2 bases, leaving 7 bases between them. The germline V gene encodes CDR1 SGHRS and CDR2 YFSETQ. There are 13 residues in the CDR3. DNA for the CDR3: TGCGCCAGCAGCTTTGTGAGTAACACTGAAGCTTTCTTT. Protein: CASSFVSNTEAFF.

The gene calls are TRBV25-1 and TRBJ2-1; D possibly corresponds to TRBD2 (7 bases). Trimming removed 8 bases at V and 8 bases at J, with 16 bases between. Germline V gene data show CDR1 as MGHDK and CDR2 as SYGVNS. This CDR3 has 13 residues. The CDR3 coding sequence is TGTGCCAGCTCCCTGTCCGGGGGGCATGAGCAGTTCTTC. Translating it yields CASSLSGGHEQFF. Using reference TRBV25-1 and TRBJ2-1 for the parts outside the CDR3, the full variable domain is EADIYQTPRYLVIGTGKKITLECSQTMGHDKMYWYQQDPGMELHLIHYSYGVNSTEKGDLSSESTVSRIRTEHFPLTLESARPSHTSQYLCASSLSGGHEQFFGPGTRLTVL.

The chain recombines TRBV29-1 with TRBJ2-7; D is unresolved. V lost 7 bases to trimming and J lost 2 bases, with 15 bases between them. CDR1 and CDR2 (germline): SQVTM, ANQGSEA. The CDR3 spans 13 residues. CDR3 protein: CSAVPKGTYEQYF. CDR3 coding DNA: TGCAGCGCCGTCCCTAAGGGCACCTACGAGCAGTACTTC.

The chain has TRBV4-1 and TRBJ1-2; the match to TRBD1 covers 7 bases. Germline V gene data show CDR1 as MGHRA and CDR2 as YSYEKL. This CDR3 has 13 amino acids. V shed 2 bases and J 7 bases; nucleotides not matched to a gene: 4. The CDR3 sequence: CASSQLDRSGYTF. CDR3 nucleotides: TGCGCCAGCAGCCAACTGGACAGGAGTGGCTACACCTTC.

V gene TRBV4-1 combines with J gene TRBJ2-3, with D possibly being TRBD2 (5 bases). Per the germline V gene, CDR1 is MGHRA and CDR2 is YSYEKL. CDR3 length: 13 residues. V gave up 6 bases and J gave up 2 bases, with 9 bases separating them. For the CDR3, the DNA is TGCGCCAGCAGGGACGGGGTCACAGATACGCAGTATTTT. It specifies CASRDGVTDTQYF.

V gene TRBV27 combines with J gene TRBJ2-3, with 11 nucleotides matching TRBD2. V gave up 3 bases and J gave up 6 bases; unmatched junction bases: 5. CDR1 and CDR2 (germline): MNHEY, SMNVEV (reference sequence). This CDR3 spans 15 amino acids. The CDR3 DNA is TGTGCCAGCAGTTTCCCTACTAGCGGGAGCGATACGCAGTATTTT. It codes for CASSFPTSGSDTQYF.

The rearrangement links TRBV9 to TRBJ2-1, with 11 bases fitting TRBD2. V gave up 4 bases and J gave up 6 bases; unmatched junction bases: 3. The germline CDR1 and CDR2 sequences are SGDLS and YYNGEE. The CDR3 is 14 residues long. The CDR3 region is CASSRTSGRNEQFF. The CDR3, as DNA: TGTGCCAGCAGCAGGACTAGCGGGCGCAATGAGCAGTTCTTC.

This clone was detected only once. This chain connects TRBV6-5 to TRBJ2-5; no firm D call. Trimming removed 6 bases at V and 2 bases at J, with 13 bases between. Germline CDR1 and CDR2: MNHEY and SVGAGI. The CDR3 spans 14 residues. The CDR3 bases are TGTGCCAGCAGCCAGCTTTTGAGTCAAGAGACCCAGTACTTC. Amino acids: CASSQLLSQETQYF.

This sequence joins TRBV6-5 and TRBJ1-2; D gene ambiguous. CDR3 length: 13 residues. Germline V gene lookup returns CDR1 MNHEY and CDR2 SVGAGI. Trimming shortened V by 0 bases and J by 8 bases, and 10 bases separated the two germline ends. CDR3 loop: CASSYSGSEGYTF. The CDR3 nucleotides read TGTGCCAGCAGTTACTCGGGCAGCGAGGGCTACACCTTC.

The genes are TRBV19 and TRBJ1-4; the D gene is possibly TRBD1 (5 bases). Germline V gene lookup returns CDR1 LNHDA and CDR2 SQIVND (reference sequence). The CDR3 covers 15 residues. The V end lost 4 bases, the J end lost 0 bases, and 9 bases lay between the germline ends. CDR3 sequence: CASSTQGTTNEKLFF. CDR3 nucleotides: TGTGCCAGTAGTACGCAGGGTACAACTAATGAAAAACTGTTTTTT.

The chain has TRBV7-6 and TRBJ2-5; 10 bases line up with TRBD2. Germline V gene lookup returns CDR1 SGHVS and CDR2 FNYEAQ. The CDR3 length is 15 residues. After removal of 5 bases from V and 5 bases from J, the junction contained 8 bases not matched to a gene. CDR3 amino acids: CASSLTTSGWETQYF. The CDR3, as DNA: TGTGCCAGCAGCCTAACGACTAGCGGGTGGGAGACCCAGTACTTC.

This chain links TRBV5-1 with TRBJ1-2; D is unclear. V lost 0 bases to trimming and J lost 4 bases, with 4 bases between them. CDR3 length equals 12 residues. Germline-derived CDR1 and CDR2 are SGHRS and YFSETQ. The CDR3 sequence is CASSLDGYGYTF. The CDR3 DNA reads TGCGCCAGCAGCTTGGATGGCTATGGCTACACCTTC.

The rearrangement joins TRBV15 to TRBJ1-5; D call uncertain. CDR1 is LNHNV, CDR2 YYDKDF, per germline (reference sequence). V lost 9 bases and J lost 0, with 15 bases in between. CDR3 length: 15 residues. In nucleotides, the CDR3 is TGTGCCACTGCTGACCCACCTATTAGCAATCAGCCCCAGCATTTT. This codes for CATADPPISNQPQHF.

This clone occurred a few times. The chain combines TRBV5-6 with TRBJ1-5; tentative D call: TRBD1 (5 bases). Trimming took off 5 bases at V and 1 base at J, with 10 bases between the two ends. This CDR3 is 14 amino acids long. CDR1 SGHDT and CDR2 YYEEEE come from the germline V gene. CDR3 in amino acids: CASRSQGSNQPQHF. The CDR3 DNA is TGTGCCAGCAGGAGTCAGGGAAGCAATCAGCCCCAGCATTTT.

The chain joins TRBV5-4 to TRBJ2-1, with TRBD2 matching 15 bases. Per the germline V gene, CDR1 is SGHNT and CDR2 is YYREEE (reference sequence). The V segment lost 4 bases and the J segment 4 bases; nucleotides outside the gene matches: 3. The CDR3 extends over 16 amino acids. The CDR3, as DNA: TGTGCCAGCAGCCCCGGACTAGCGGGGGGGTACAATGAGCAGTTCTTC. Protein sequence: CASSPGLAGGYNEQFF.

This chain joins TRBV5-1 and TRBJ2-2; perhaps TRBD2 as D (7 bases). The CDR3 is 16 amino acids. Trimming removed 4 bases at V and 5 bases at J, with 18 bases between. Germline V CDR1 and CDR2: SGHRS, YFSETQ. The CDR3 DNA reads as TGCGCCAGCAGCCACGCCAAGGGGGAGGGTACCGGGGAGCTGTTTTTT. It translates to CASSHAKGEGTGELFF.

V usage is TRBV4-1 and J usage is TRBJ2-1, with a weak D call TRBD2 (5 bases). The length of the CDR3 is 15 residues. The ends were cut back, 4 bases at V and 0 bases at J, with 10 bases in the middle. Germline V gene lookup returns CDR1 MGHRA and CDR2 YSYEKL. The CDR3 loop reads CASSRAERSYNEQFF. As DNA, the CDR3 is TGCGCCAGCAGCCGAGCGGAGCGCTCCTACAATGAGCAGTTCTTC.

This sequence joins TRBV5-1 and TRBJ1-1; unclear D gene. Germline V gene sequence: CDR1 SGHRS, CDR2 YFSETQ. The CDR3 runs 12 residues. The ends were cut back, 5 bases at V and 3 bases at J, with 8 bases in the middle. In DNA form, the CDR3 reads TGCGCCAGCAGTGGGTGGGACACTGAAGCTTTCTTT. It yields the protein CASSGWDTEAFF.

This CDR3 is CASSILAGSSYNEQFF. The DNA of the CDR3 is TGTGCCAGTAGTATATTGGCAGGGAGCTCCTACAATGAGCAGTTCTTC. J is TRBJ2-1 and V is TRBV19; D tentatively fits TRBD1 or TRBD2 (5 bases each). The CDR3 covers 16 residues. CDR1 and CDR2 (germline): LNHDA, SQIVND (reference sequence). V was shortened by 2 bases and J by 0 bases, with 11 bases between the two germline ends. Together with reference TRBV19 and TRBJ2-1, the CDR3 gives the full variable domain: DGGITQSPKYLFRKEGQNVTLSCEQNLNHDAMYWYRQDPGQGLRLIYYSQIVNDFQKGDIAEGYSVSREKKESFPLTVTSAQKNPTAFYLCASSILAGSSYNEQFFGPGTRLTVL.

The J gene is TRBJ1-1, the V gene TRBV19; 7 bases align to TRBD1. CDR1 is LNHDA, CDR2 SQIVND, per germline (reference sequence). The CDR3 has 14 amino acids. The trim removed 2 bases at V and 2 bases at J, leaving 2 bases unmatched. The DNA of the CDR3 is TGTGCCAGTAGTATATTAGGGGGCAACACTGAAGCTTTCTTT. Translation: CASSILGGNTEAFF.

V and J are TRBV27 and TRBJ2-1, with 10 bases lining up with TRBD2. Germline V gene sequence: CDR1 MNHEY, CDR2 SMNVEV (reference sequence). This CDR3 contains 13 residues. Germline trimming cut 5 bases from V and 13 bases from J; bases unmatched to any gene: 8. The CDR3 loop is CASSRTSGFVQFF. The CDR3 region has the DNA TGTGCCAGCAGTAGGACTAGCGGTTTTGTACAGTTCTTC.